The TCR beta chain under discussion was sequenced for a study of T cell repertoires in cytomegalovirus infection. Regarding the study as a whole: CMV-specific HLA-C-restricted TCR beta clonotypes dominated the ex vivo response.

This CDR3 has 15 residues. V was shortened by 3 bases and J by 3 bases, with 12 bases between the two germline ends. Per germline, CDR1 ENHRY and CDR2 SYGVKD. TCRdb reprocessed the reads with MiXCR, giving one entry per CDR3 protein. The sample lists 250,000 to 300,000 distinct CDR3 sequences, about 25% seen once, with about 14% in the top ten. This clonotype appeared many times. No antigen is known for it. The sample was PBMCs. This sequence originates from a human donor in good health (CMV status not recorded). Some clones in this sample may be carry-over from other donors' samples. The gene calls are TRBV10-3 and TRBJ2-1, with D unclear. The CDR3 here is CAISEDLAGYNEQFF. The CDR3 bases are TGTGCCATCAGTGAAGATTTGGCCGGCTACAATGAGCAGTTCTTC.